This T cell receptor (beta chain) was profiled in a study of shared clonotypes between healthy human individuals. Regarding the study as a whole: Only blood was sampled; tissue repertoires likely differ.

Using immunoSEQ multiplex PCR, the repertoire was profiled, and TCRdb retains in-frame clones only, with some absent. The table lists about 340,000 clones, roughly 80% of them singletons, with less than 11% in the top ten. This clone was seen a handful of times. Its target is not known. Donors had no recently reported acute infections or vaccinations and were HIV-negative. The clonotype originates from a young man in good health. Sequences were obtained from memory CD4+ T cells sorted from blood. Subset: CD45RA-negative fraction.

DNA for the CDR3: TGTGCCTGCCTACCCCCCCCAGACAGGGTCAAGTATCACAATGAGCAGTTCTTC. Amino acids: CACLPPPDRVKYHNEQFF. V usage is TRBV30 and J usage is TRBJ2-1; 7 nucleotides match TRBD1. Trimming removed 6 bases from V and 5 bases from J; junction bases left unmatched: 22. This CDR3 is 18 amino acids long. Germline assignment: CDR1 GTSNPN and CDR2 SVGIG (reference sequence).